This T cell receptor beta chain emerged from a study of T-cell reconstitution after alpha-beta-depleted transplantation in children. Broader study findings: Among T cells one year after transplant, newly produced cells accounted for most counts and diversity.

Germline CDR1 reads MGHRA; CDR2 reads YSYEKL. V lost 1 base, J lost 5 bases, and 12 bases lay in between. This CDR3 has 16 amino acids. Using unique molecular identifiers, the investigators prepared the TCRbeta library. TCRdb used MiXCR to reprocess the PCR reads, holding one entry per CDR3 protein. The repertoire holds about 980,000 distinct CDR3 sequences, less than 30% seen once, with roughly 30% in the top ten. A single count supports this clonotype. Its antigen is unknown. Sequencing used PBMCs, mostly from graft donor cells, obtained 360 days after TCRalphabeta/CD19-depleted stem cell transplant. This chain links TRBV4-1 with TRBJ1-6; D call uncertain. This TCR derives from a boy in the first two years of life who had a stem cell transplant for SCID, so the T cells may come from the graft donor. The CDR3 protein is CASSQATVNDNSPLHF. CDR3 coding DNA: TGCGCCAGCAGCCAAGCAACAGTTAATGATAATTCACCCCTCCACTTT.